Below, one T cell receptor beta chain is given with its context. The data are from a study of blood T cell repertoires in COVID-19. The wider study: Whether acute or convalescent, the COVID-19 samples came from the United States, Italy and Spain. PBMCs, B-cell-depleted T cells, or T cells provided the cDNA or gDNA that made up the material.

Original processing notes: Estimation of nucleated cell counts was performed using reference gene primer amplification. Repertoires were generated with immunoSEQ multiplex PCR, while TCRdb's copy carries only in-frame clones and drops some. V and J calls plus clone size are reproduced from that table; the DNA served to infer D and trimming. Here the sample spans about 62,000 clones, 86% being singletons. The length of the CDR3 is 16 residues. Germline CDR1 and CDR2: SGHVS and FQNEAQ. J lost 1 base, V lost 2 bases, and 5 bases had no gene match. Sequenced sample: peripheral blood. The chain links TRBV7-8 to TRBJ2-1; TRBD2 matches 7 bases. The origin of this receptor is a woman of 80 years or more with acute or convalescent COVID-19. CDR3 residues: CASSLSPGGSYNEQFF. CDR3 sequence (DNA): TGTGCCAGCAGCTTAAGTCCGGGAGGATCCTACAATGAGCAGTTCTTC.